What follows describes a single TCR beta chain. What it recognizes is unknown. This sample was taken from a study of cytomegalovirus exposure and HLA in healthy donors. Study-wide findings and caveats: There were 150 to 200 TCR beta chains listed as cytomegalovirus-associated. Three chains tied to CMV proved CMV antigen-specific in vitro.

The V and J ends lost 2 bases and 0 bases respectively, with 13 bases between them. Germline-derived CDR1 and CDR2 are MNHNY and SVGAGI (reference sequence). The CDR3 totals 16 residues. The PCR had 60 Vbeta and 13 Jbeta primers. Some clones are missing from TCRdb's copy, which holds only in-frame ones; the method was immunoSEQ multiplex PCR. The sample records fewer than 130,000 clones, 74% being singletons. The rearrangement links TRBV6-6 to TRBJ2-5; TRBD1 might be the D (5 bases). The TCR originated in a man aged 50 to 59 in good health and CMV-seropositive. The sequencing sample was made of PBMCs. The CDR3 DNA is TGTGCCAGCAGTTACGGGGCGGCCGCGTACCAAGAGACCCAGTACTTC. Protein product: CASSYGAAAYQETQYF.